Shown below are 2 T cell receptor beta chains from a single sample sequenced in a study of cytomegalovirus exposure and HLA in healthy donors. Generated by immunoSEQ multiplex PCR, the TCRdb table keeps only in-frame clones and is missing some. Of 200,000 to 250,000 clones detected, around nine tenths appear once; the ten largest clones hold roughly 2%. Source material: PBMCs. These receptors came from a woman under 30 in good health and CMV-seropositive.

The chain joins TRBV6-6 to TRBJ1-3; D unresolved. The CDR3 covers 14 residues. V was shortened by 6 bases and J by 1 base, with 10 bases between the two germline ends. Germline CDR1 reads MNHNY; CDR2 reads SVGAGI (reference sequence). The CDR3 spells CASSREGSGNTIYF. The CDR3 DNA follows: TGTGCCAGCAGCCGAGAGGGATCTGGAAACACCATATATTTT.

The chain employs TRBV7-3 and TRBJ2-1; 11 nucleotides line up with TRBD1. The germline CDR1 and CDR2 sequences are SGHTA and FQGTGA. V was clipped by 4 bases and J by 4 bases; unmatched bases: 9. This CDR3 comprises 17 residues. CDR3 loop: CASSSLVGTGGYNEQFF. CDR3 bases: TGTGCCAGCAGCTCCCTAGTCGGGACAGGGGGATACAATGAGCAGTTCTTC.